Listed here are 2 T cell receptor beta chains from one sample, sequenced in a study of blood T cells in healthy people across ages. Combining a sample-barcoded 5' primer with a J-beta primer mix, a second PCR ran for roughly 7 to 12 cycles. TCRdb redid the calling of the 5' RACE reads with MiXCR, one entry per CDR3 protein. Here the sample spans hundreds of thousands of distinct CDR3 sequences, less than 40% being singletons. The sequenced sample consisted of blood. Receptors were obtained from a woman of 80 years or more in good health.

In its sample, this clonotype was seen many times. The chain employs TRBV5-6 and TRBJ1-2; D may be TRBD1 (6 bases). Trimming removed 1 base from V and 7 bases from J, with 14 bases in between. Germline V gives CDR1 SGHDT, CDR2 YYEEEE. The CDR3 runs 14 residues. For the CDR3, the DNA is TGTGCCAGCAGCTTGAACAGGGTGGTCATTGGCTACACCTTC. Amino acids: CASSLNRVVIGYTF.

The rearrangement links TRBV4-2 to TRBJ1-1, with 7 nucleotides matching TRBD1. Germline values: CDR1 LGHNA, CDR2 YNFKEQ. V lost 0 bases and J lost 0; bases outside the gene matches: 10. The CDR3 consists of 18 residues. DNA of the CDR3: TGTGCCAGCAGCCAAGATATGACAGGGAATACCCTGAACACTGAAGCTTTCTTT. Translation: CASSQDMTGNTLNTEAFF.